This paragraph covers one T cell receptor (beta chain) sequence. What it binds is unknown. The CDR3 loop spans 13 amino acids. Deletions cut 3 bases from V and 4 bases from J, with 6 bases between. Germline-derived CDR1 and CDR2 are MDHEN and SYDVKM. The data were taken from a study of T cell responses to AZD1222 COVID-19 vaccine. The repertoire was sequenced with immunoSEQ multiplex PCR; TCRdb's copy has only in-frame clones and lacks some. The sample consists of around 150,000 clones, about 93% of them appearing once. Study findings and constraints: Repertoire collection took place solely once the T cell response had peaked. Most donors were white British, females outnumbered males, and clonal diversity was possibly underestimated. Seropositive AZD1222 recipients at baseline numbered only five to seven.

This sequence was found in an adult in good health. The specimen comprised peripheral blood, sampled on day 0 of AZD1222 vaccination. The V gene is TRBV28, the J gene TRBJ2-2, with D unclear. CDR3 nucleotides: TGTGCCAGCAGTTTGCAGAGCACCGGGGAGCTGTTTTTT. This gives the protein CASSLQSTGELFF.